The 31 T cell receptor beta chains reported below all come from one sample, sequenced in a study of blood T cell repertoires in COVID-19. Profiled with immunoSEQ multiplex PCR; TCRdb holds only in-frame clones, not every one. The table has more than 300,000 clones, under 95% seen once. The sample taken for sequencing was peripheral blood. The origin of the receptors is a woman under 30 who had recovered from COVID-19.

The chain couples TRBV5-8 to TRBJ2-3, with TRBD1 matching over 9 bases. This CDR3 is 14 amino acids long. The V segment lost 4 bases and the J segment 5 bases; nucleotides outside the gene matches: 5. Germline V gives CDR1 SGHTS, CDR2 YDEGEE. The CDR3 protein is CASSRPGQGDTQYF. The CDR3 bases are TGTGCCAGCAGCAGACCGGGACAGGGAGATACGCAGTATTTT.

The CDR3 DNA reads TGTGCCAGCAGTTTTAGAGGAAGCTCCTACAATGAGCAGTTCTTC. It specifies CASSFRGSSYNEQFF. The genes are TRBV27 and TRBJ2-1, with D unclear. V lost 3 bases and J 0 bases, leaving 9 bases between the germline ends. There are 15 residues in the CDR3. In germline, CDR1 is MNHEY, CDR2 SMNVEV (reference sequence).

The CDR3 reads CAWNTPRGANYGYTF. DNA for the CDR3: TGTGCCTGGAACACCCCCCGGGGGGCTAACTATGGCTACACCTTC. This rearrangement joins TRBV30 to TRBJ1-2; possible D gene TRBD1, 5 bases. The CDR3 has 15 residues. Germline V lookup: CDR1 GTSNPN, CDR2 SVGIG (reference sequence). V lost 4 bases and J lost 0, with 15 bases in between.

The V and J genes are TRBV11-3 and TRBJ2-1; TRBD2 matches at 10 bases. V shed 5 bases and J 0 bases; nucleotides not matched to a gene: 13. The germline V gene encodes CDR1 SGHNT and CDR2 YENEEA. This CDR3 has 19 residues. The CDR3 DNA follows: TGTGCCAGCAGCAACCGAGCGGGAGGGCGACGGGACTCCTACAATGAGCAGTTCTTC. This translates into CASSNRAGGRRDSYNEQFF.

The chain carries TRBV30 and TRBJ2-7; D perhaps matches TRBD1 (6 bases). The CDR3 has 11 residues. V lost 0 bases, J lost 7 bases, and 7 bases lay in between. CDR1 GTSNPN and CDR2 SVGIG come from the germline V gene (reference sequence). The CDR3 nucleotides are TGTGCCTGGAGTGTCAGGGGAGAGCAGTACGTC. Translating gives CAWSVRGEQYV.

This rearrangement joins TRBV29-1 to TRBJ1-3, with D perhaps matching TRBD1 (5 bases). Trimming stripped 6 bases from V and 2 bases from J, with 14 bases between. The CDR3 consists of 14 residues. Germline CDR1 and CDR2: SQVTM and ANQGSEA. The CDR3 spells CSVVDSAPGNTIYF. The CDR3, as DNA: TGCAGCGTGGTCGACAGCGCCCCTGGAAACACCATATATTTT.

The CDR3 region has the DNA TGTGCCAGCAGCGTATCGCCTAGCGGGAGCTCCTACGAGCAGTACGTC. Residues: CASSVSPSGSSYEQYV. The chain couples TRBV9 to TRBJ2-7, with TRBD2 matching over 10 bases. The trim removed 1 base at V and 0 bases at J, leaving 4 bases unmatched. This CDR3 has 16 residues. The germline CDR1 and CDR2 sequences are SGDLS and YYNGEE.

V and J are TRBV12-3 or TRBV12-4 and TRBJ2-3; D ambiguous. The length of the CDR3 is 13 residues. V dropped 5 bases and J dropped 2 bases, with 8 bases sitting between them. CDR3 in amino acids: CASSTRTTDTQYF. The CDR3 DNA reads as TGTGCCAGCAGTACAAGAACCACAGATACGCAGTATTTT.

This chain uses TRBV12-3 or TRBV12-4 with TRBJ1-2, with TRBD1 as a possible D gene (5 bases). V was trimmed by 7 bases and J by 8 bases, leaving 14 bases between them. The CDR3 totals 12 residues. CDR3 amino acids: CASTPSGAGYTF. As DNA, the CDR3 is TGTGCCAGCACACCGTCTGGGGCGGGCTACACCTTC.

This clone was recorded once. This chain links TRBV4-1 with TRBJ2-3, with 12 nucleotides matching TRBD2. The CDR3 consists of 18 residues. The trim removed 0 bases at V and 2 bases at J, leaving 6 bases unmatched. The germline CDR1 and CDR2 sequences are MGHRA and YSYEKL. For the CDR3, the DNA is TGCGCCAGCAGCCAAGAGGTCGGACTAGCGGGAAACACAGATACGCAGTATTTT. Translation: CASSQEVGLAGNTDTQYF.

This chain joins TRBV18 and TRBJ2-2, with 9 bases lining up with TRBD2. The CDR3 extends over 18 amino acids. Losses at the gene ends were 0 bases for V and 1 base for J; bases not matched to a gene: 6. CDR1 and CDR2 from the germline V gene are KGHSH and LQKENI. CDR3: CASSPPSTTSGNTGELFF. DNA of the CDR3: TGTGCCAGCTCACCACCATCTACGACTAGCGGGAACACCGGGGAGCTGTTTTTT.

The chain is built from TRBV2 and TRBJ2-1, with 8 bases matching TRBD2. The J segment lost 7 bases and the V segment lost 7 bases, leaving 9 bases of the junction unmatched. The germline CDR1 and CDR2 sequences are SNHLY and FYNNEI. This CDR3 is built from 14 residues. The CDR3 protein is CASNGYSGVNEQFF. DNA of the CDR3: TGTGCCAGCAACGGGTATAGCGGGGTGAATGAGCAGTTCTTC.

The chain employs TRBV6-5 and TRBJ1-5; no firm D call. Looked up from germline, CDR1 is MNHEY and CDR2 is SVGAGI. Deletions cut 2 bases from V and 0 bases from J, with 8 bases between. The CDR3 totals 15 residues. In DNA, the CDR3 is TGTGCCAGCAGTTACGAGGGAAATAGCAATCAGCCCCAGCATTTT. Translated: CASSYEGNSNQPQHF.

This chain links TRBV7-2 with TRBJ2-3; TRBD1 might be the D (6 bases). In germline, CDR1 is SGHTA, CDR2 FQGNSA. The ends were cut back, 5 bases at V and 5 bases at J, with 14 bases in the middle. The CDR3 has 14 amino acids. The CDR3 region is CASSLPGAIDTQYF. The DNA for the CDR3 is TGTGCCAGCAGCCTTCCAGGGGCTATAGATACGCAGTATTTT.

V and J are TRBV11-2 and TRBJ1-1; D gene uncertain. This CDR3 comprises 14 residues. Germline V gene data show CDR1 as SGHAT and CDR2 as FQNNGV. V was cut by 4 bases and J by 2 bases, with 11 bases left in between. The CDR3 DNA sequence: TGTGCCAGCAGCTCGGGAAGACTTAACACTGAAGCTTTCTTT. Protein: CASSSGRLNTEAFF.

The chain couples TRBV5-6 to TRBJ2-7; TRBD1 agrees at 8 bases. Trimming at V came to 6 bases and at J to 3 bases, leaving 8 bases not matched to a gene. Germline V gives CDR1 SGHDT, CDR2 YYEEEE. There are 14 residues in the CDR3. The CDR3 DNA follows: TGTGCCAGCAATCAGACAGGGGCCTGCTACGAGCAGTACGTC. This gives the protein CASNQTGACYEQYV.

V is TRBV9 and J is TRBJ1-3; D is possibly TRBD1 (6 bases). CDR3 length: 15 amino acids. Germline V CDR1 and CDR2: SGDLS, YYNGEE. V was clipped by 3 bases and J by 0 bases, with 10 bases between them. CDR3 coding DNA: TGTGCCAGCAGCGGACAGGCCACCTCTGGAAACACCATATATTTT. Protein sequence: CASSGQATSGNTIYF.

The CDR3 spells CATSRSGGNSPLHF. CDR3 coding DNA: TGTGCCACCAGCAGATCGGGGGGGAATTCACCCCTCCACTTT. The chain carries TRBV15 and TRBJ1-6, with TRBD1 as a possible D gene (5 bases). Germline V lookup: CDR1 LNHNV, CDR2 YYDKDF (reference sequence). CDR3 length: 14 residues. Trimming cost V 2 bases and J 7 bases, with 9 bases left between them.

This clone was seen only once. J is TRBJ1-2 and V is TRBV28, with 7 positions matching TRBD1. Losses at the gene ends were 6 bases for V and 4 bases for J; bases not matched to a gene: 8. CDR3 length equals 14 residues. CDR1 and CDR2 from the germline V gene are MDHEN and SYDVKM. In DNA, the CDR3 is TGTGCCAGCAGCCTCCGGACAGGAGTCTATGGCTACACCTTC. Protein: CASSLRTGVYGYTF.

The chain employs TRBV5-5 and TRBJ2-7; D perhaps matches TRBD2 (7 bases). V lost 4 bases and J 3 bases, leaving 11 bases between the germline ends. This CDR3 is 13 amino acids long. Per germline, CDR1 SGHKS and CDR2 YYEKEE (reference sequence). CDR3 bases: TGTGCCAGCAGCAGGGGGGGTAACTACGAGCAGTACGTC. Protein sequence: CASSRGGNYEQYV.

The chain uses TRBV24-1 and TRBJ1-2; D is undetermined. V lost 7 bases and J lost 7, with 15 bases in between. Germline V gene data show CDR1 as KGHDR and CDR2 as SFDVKD. CDR3 length: 13 amino acids. In DNA form, the CDR3 reads TGTGCCACCAGCAGTAGAGGGATTCGTGGCTACACCTTC. This codes for CATSSRGIRGYTF.

This clone has only a few counts. This rearrangement joins TRBV4-1 to TRBJ1-5, with D maybe TRBD1 (6 bases). V shed 1 base and J shed 9 bases, with 13 bases lying between them. Germline values: CDR1 MGHRA, CDR2 YSYEKL. The CDR3 spans 14 residues. CDR3 amino acids: CASSQGQADLPQHF. The CDR3 bases are TGCGCCAGCAGCCAAGGACAGGCGGATCTGCCCCAGCATTTT.

The J gene is TRBJ2-1, the V gene TRBV9; the match to TRBD2 covers 9 bases. The CDR3 length is 15 residues. Unmatched junction bases numbered 3, after V lost 0 bases and J lost 5 bases. CDR1 is SGDLS and CDR2 is YYNGEE in the germline V gene. CDR3 coding DNA: TGTGCCAGCAGCGTAGTGTCTAGCGGGAACAATGAGCAGTTCTTC. Amino acid sequence: CASSVVSSGNNEQFF.

This chain connects TRBV5-4 to TRBJ1-3; TRBD1 matches 8 bases. The germline V gene encodes CDR1 SGHNT and CDR2 YYREEE (reference sequence). CDR3 size: 15 residues. V dropped 4 bases and J dropped 3; count of bases not matched to a gene: 6. The chain's CDR3 is CASSADRGLGNTIYF. In DNA, the CDR3 is TGTGCCAGCAGCGCTGACAGGGGACTTGGAAACACCATATATTTT.

The chain combines TRBV19 with TRBJ2-1; tentatively, D is TRBD2 (6 bases). The CDR3 covers 15 residues. CDR1 is LNHDA, CDR2 SQIVND, per germline (reference sequence). Trimming pared 11 bases from V and 2 bases from J, leaving 19 bases between. CDR3 in DNA: TGTGCCGCGAAAAGTGGGGGAGGCCCCTACAATGAGCAGTTCTTC. Encoded protein: CAAKSGGGPYNEQFF. Using reference TRBV19 and TRBJ2-1 for the parts outside the CDR3, the full variable domain is DGGITQSPKYLFRKEGQNVTLSCEQNLNHDAMYWYRQDPGQGLRLIYYSQIVNDFQKGDIAEGYSVSREKKESFPLTVTSAQKNPTAFYLCAAKSGGGPYNEQFFGPGTRLTVL.

This clone was recorded once. The chain couples TRBV5-1 to TRBJ2-7, with TRBD2 matching over 7 bases. The germline V gene has CDR1 SGHRS and CDR2 YFSETQ. The CDR3 length is 14 residues. Trimming removed 4 bases from V and 6 bases from J; junction bases left unmatched: 10. This CDR3 is CASSPGEGPREQYV. The CDR3, as DNA: TGCGCCAGCAGCCCCGGGGAGGGGCCCCGCGAGCAGTACGTC.

This clone was recorded only once. The CDR3 DNA sequence: TGTGCCAGCAGCTCCTCAGACAGCTCCCCAGAAGACACCATATATTTT. Its translation: CASSSSDSSPEDTIYF. The rearrangement uses TRBV7-2 and TRBJ1-3; a weak D match, TRBD1 (5 bases). The CDR3 runs 16 residues. Trimming took 4 bases from V and 8 from J, leaving 21 bases between them. Germline CDR1 is SGHTA and CDR2 is FQGNSA. The entire variable domain, with the rest obtained from reference TRBV7-2 and TRBJ1-3, is as follows: GAGVSQSPSNKVTEKGKDVELRCDPISGHTALYWYRQSLGQGLEFLIYFQGNSAPDKSGLPSDRFSAERTGGSVSTLTIQRTQQEDSAVYLCASSSSDSSPEDTIYFGEGSWLTVV.

The CDR3 reads CASSPSRGNTQYF. The CDR3 region has the DNA TGTGCCAGCAGCCCCTCTCGGGGAAATACGCAGTATTTT. The chain is built from TRBV7-7 and TRBJ2-3; D might be TRBD2 (5 bases). Trimming shortened V by 5 bases and J by 7 bases, and 13 bases separated the two germline ends. The CDR3 length is 13 residues. Per the germline V gene, CDR1 is SSHAT and CDR2 is FNYEAQ (reference sequence). The whole variable domain, remainder taken from reference TRBV7-7 and TRBJ2-3, is GAGVSQSPRYKVTKRGQDVTLRCDPISSHATLYWYQQALGQGPEFLTYFNYEAQPDKSGLPSDRFSAERPEGSISTLTIQRTEQRDSAMYRCASSPSRGNTQYFGPGTRLTVL.

This chain links TRBV9 with TRBJ2-3, with D hard to call. Between the trimmed V and J ends, which lost 5 bases and 1 base, there was a span of 8 bases. Germline V gene lookup returns CDR1 SGDLS and CDR2 YYNGEE. The CDR3 loop spans 13 amino acids. This chain's CDR3 is CASRSVGTDTQYF. The CDR3 nucleotides are TGTGCCAGCAGAAGCGTTGGCACAGATACGCAGTATTTT.

The chain combines TRBV5-3 with TRBJ2-1; TRBD2 matches at 7 bases. TRBV5-3 is identified as an open reading frame with a role that is uncertain. Trimming took 4 bases from V and 0 from J; bases not matched to a gene: 1. The CDR3 covers 14 residues. The CDR3 sequence is CARSGGSSYNEQFF. In DNA form, the CDR3 reads TGTGCCAGAAGCGGCGGGAGCTCCTACAATGAGCAGTTCTTC.

The CDR3 loop reads CASSYPRPINRYEQYV. For the CDR3, the DNA is TGTGCCAGCAGTTACCCGAGGCCCATTAATCGATACGAGCAGTACGTC. The rearrangement links TRBV6-2 or TRBV6-3 to TRBJ2-7, with no clear D. Germline-derived CDR1 and CDR2 are MNHEY and SVGEGT. With 2 bases removed from V and 4 bases from J, the gap between germline ends came to 18 bases. The CDR3 spans 16 residues.